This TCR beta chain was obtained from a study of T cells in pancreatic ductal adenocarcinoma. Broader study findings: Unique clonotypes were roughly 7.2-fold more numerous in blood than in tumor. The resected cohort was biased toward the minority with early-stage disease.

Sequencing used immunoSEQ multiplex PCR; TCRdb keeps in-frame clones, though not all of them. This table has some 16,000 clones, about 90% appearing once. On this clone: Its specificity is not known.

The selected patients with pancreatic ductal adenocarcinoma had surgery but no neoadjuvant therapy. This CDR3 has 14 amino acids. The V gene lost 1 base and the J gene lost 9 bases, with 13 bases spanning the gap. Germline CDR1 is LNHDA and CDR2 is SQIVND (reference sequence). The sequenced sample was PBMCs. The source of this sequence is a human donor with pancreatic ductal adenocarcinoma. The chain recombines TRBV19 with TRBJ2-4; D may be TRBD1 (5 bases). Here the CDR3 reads CASSIGPVQGIQYF. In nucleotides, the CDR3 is TGTGCCAGTAGTATAGGCCCCGTGCAGGGCATTCAGTACTTC.